The subject of this entry is one T cell receptor beta chain. PCR was performed a second time for 7 to 11 cycles using a sample-barcoded 5' primer and a J-beta primer mix. TCRdb ran MiXCR on the 5' RACE reads and lists one entry per CDR3 protein. This repertoire shows about 800,000 distinct CDR3 sequences, about 25% found once; its top ten account for 3.7%. J was trimmed by 3 bases and V by 3 bases; bases with no gene match: 4. The CDR3 totals 14 residues. In germline, CDR1 is LGHNA, CDR2 YSLEER. The sample is drawn from a study of blood T cells in healthy people across ages. The same sample was also used in a study of T cells of mothers and their children. That paper states: Five to seven children and their three healthy Caucasian mothers were the donors. The analysis detected no persistent microchimeric T cell clones.

Source material: blood. The rearrangement links TRBV4-3 to TRBJ2-7, with TRBD1 matching 8 bases. This TCR came from a boy between 10 and 17 years old in good health. CDR3 nucleotide sequence: TGCGCCAGCAGCCAGGTAACAGGGGGCTACGAGCAGTACTTC. This gives the protein CASSQVTGGYEQYF.